These 5 T cell receptor beta chains were sequenced from one sample in a study of T cell changes during pregnancy in multiple sclerosis. Some clones are missing from TCRdb's copy, which holds only in-frame ones; the method was immunoSEQ multiplex PCR. The table shows approximately 65,000 clones, with 96% occurring only once. The specimen comprised CD8+ T cells from peripheral blood mononuclear cells, sampled after pregnancy. These receptors all come from a female donor with multiple sclerosis, enrolled in a pregnancy study.

V gene TRBV7-9 combines with J gene TRBJ1-1; tentatively, D is TRBD1 (6 bases). The CDR3 contains 15 residues. The germline V gene encodes CDR1 SEHNR and CDR2 FQNEAQ (reference sequence). Between the trimmed V and J ends, which lost 0 bases and 8 bases, there was a span of 16 bases. The CDR3 reads CASSLAQGSALEAFF. The CDR3 DNA is TGTGCCAGCAGCTTAGCGCAGGGGTCAGCTCTCGAAGCTTTCTTT.

The chain recombines TRBV10-3 with TRBJ2-1; 7 bases agree with TRBD2. J gave up 3 bases and V 2 bases, and 1 base lay outside the gene matches. Germline CDR1 and CDR2: ENHRY and SYGVKD. The CDR3 consists of 14 residues. CDR3 nucleotide sequence: TGTGCCATCAGTGAGGCTAGCGGCTACAATGAGCAGTTCTTC. It translates to CAISEASGYNEQFF.

This chain uses TRBV2 with TRBJ2-1, with D perhaps matching TRBD2 (5 bases). Germline lookup yields CDR1 SNHLY and CDR2 FYNNEI. V lost 6 bases and J lost 7, with 16 bases in between. The CDR3 contains 14 residues. In DNA, the CDR3 is TGTGCCAGCAGGGGCCGACTAAGCCAAAATGAGCAGTTCTTC. Amino acid sequence: CASRGRLSQNEQFF. The entire variable domain, with the rest obtained from reference TRBV2 and TRBJ2-1, is as follows: EPEVTQTPSHQVTQMGQEVILRCVPISNHLYFYWYRQILGQKVEFLVSFYNNEISEKSEIFDDQFSVERPDGSNFTLKIRSTKLEDSAMYFCASRGRLSQNEQFFGPGTRLTVL.

The chain has TRBV27 and TRBJ2-2, with D tentatively TRBD2 (6 bases). The CDR3 has 15 residues. Germline assignment: CDR1 MNHEY and CDR2 SMNVEV (reference sequence). Trimming took off 0 bases at V and 7 bases at J, with 12 bases between the two ends. The CDR3 coding sequence is TGTGCCAGCAGTTTATCGATCGGAGGGGTCGGGGAGCTGTTTTTT. Residues: CASSLSIGGVGELFF.

The chain couples TRBV29-1 to TRBJ2-1; 9 positions match TRBD1. Germline V CDR1 and CDR2: SQVTM, ANQGSEA. Losses at the gene ends were 6 bases for V and 3 bases for J; bases not matched to a gene: 12. The CDR3 has 16 amino acids. CDR3 bases: TGCAGCGTCACTTCTACCCGGGACAGGGTCTACAATGAGCAGTTCTTC. It yields the protein CSVTSTRDRVYNEQFF.